The 26 T cell receptor beta chains presented below share a single source sample, sequenced in a study of control samples from healthy donors and cancer patients. This table comes from immunoSEQ multiplex PCR, and its TCRdb copy is limited to in-frame clones, with some not included. The sample has approximately 100,000 clones, more than 75% seen once; the top ten hold roughly 2.1%. Sequenced: blood. The receptors stem from a woman in her 40s in good health.

V gene TRBV6-2 or TRBV6-3 combines with J gene TRBJ1-6; possible D gene TRBD1, 5 bases. Trimming cost V 6 bases and J 0 bases, with 15 bases left between them. CDR1 and CDR2 from the germline V gene are MNHEY and SVGEGT. CDR3 length equals 17 residues. The CDR3 is CASSPRAWSSYNSPLHF. CDR3 in DNA: TGTGCCAGCAGCCCCAGGGCCTGGAGCTCCTATAATTCACCCCTCCACTTT.

The V call is TRBV5-1, the J call TRBJ1-5; TRBD1 aligns across 10 bases. The CDR3 runs to 15 residues. Germline loops: CDR1 SGHRS, CDR2 YFSETQ. V shed 4 bases, J shed 4 bases, and the junction held 5 bases outside the gene matches. The CDR3 DNA reads TGCGCCAGCAGCCCCGGGACAGGGGCGAATCAGCCCCAGCATTTT. Translated: CASSPGTGANQPQHF.

V usage is TRBV10-1 and J usage is TRBJ2-1; TRBD1 aligns across 7 bases. Germline values: CDR1 WNHNN, CDR2 SYGVQD (reference sequence). The CDR3 is 17 residues long. V was clipped by 3 bases and J by 0 bases; unmatched bases: 8. The CDR3 DNA follows: TGCGCCAGCAGTGATACAGGGGTTAGGAGCTCCTACAATGAGCAGTTCTTC. Translating gives CASSDTGVRSSYNEQFF.

The CDR3, as DNA: TGTGCCAGCAGTGAAACAGGGGTATTGGGGCAGCCCCAGCATTTT. Encoded protein: CASSETGVLGQPQHF. The chain employs TRBV6-1 and TRBJ1-5; TRBD1 matches at 7 bases. The CDR3 extends over 15 amino acids. Trimming took 2 bases from V and 7 from J; bases not matched to a gene: 8. Per germline, CDR1 MNHNS and CDR2 SASEGT.

CDR3 region: CASSYSSNSYNEQFF. Here the CDR3 DNA reads TGTGCCAGCAGTTATTCCAGTAACTCCTACAATGAGCAGTTCTTC. The chain carries TRBV6-2 or TRBV6-3 and TRBJ2-1; D ambiguous. CDR1 and CDR2 (germline): MNHEY, SVGEGT. The length of the CDR3 is 15 residues. The V end was cut by 3 bases, the J end by 0 bases, with 9 bases between.

V usage is TRBV6-6 and J usage is TRBJ2-1, with D tentatively TRBD1 (6 bases). CDR3 size: 16 residues. Germline CDR1 is MNHNY and CDR2 is SVGAGI (reference sequence). Trimming pared 2 bases from V and 6 bases from J, leaving 17 bases between. CDR3 in amino acids: CASSYQGRGDINEQFF. DNA of the CDR3: TGTGCCAGCAGTTACCAGGGCAGGGGTGATATCAATGAGCAGTTCTTC.

The gene calls are TRBV7-2 and TRBJ2-1; 8 nucleotides match TRBD1. Germline CDR1 SGHTA, CDR2 FQGNSA. V shed 4 bases and J 7 bases; nucleotides not matched to a gene: 6. The CDR3 length is 14 residues. CDR3 sequence reads: CASSSGQGSNEQFF. The CDR3 nucleotides read TGTGCCAGCAGCTCAGGACAGGGTAGTAATGAGCAGTTCTTC. Looking up the rest from reference TRBV7-2 and TRBJ2-1 gives the full variable domain: GAGVSQSPSNKVTEKGKDVELRCDPISGHTALYWYRQSLGQGLEFLIYFQGNSAPDKSGLPSDRFSAERTGGSVSTLTIQRTQQEDSAVYLCASSSGQGSNEQFFGPGTRLTVL.

This rearrangement joins TRBV23-1 to TRBJ2-2; D not resolved. TRBV23-1 is recorded as an ORF, its role being uncertain. The CDR3 spans 15 residues. Trimming stripped 0 bases from V and 1 base from J, with 6 bases between. CDR3 protein: CASSQSQGNTGELFF. The CDR3, as DNA: TGCGCCAGCAGTCAATCGCAAGGGAACACCGGGGAGCTGTTTTTT.

This chain uses TRBV12-5 with TRBJ1-1; D is ambiguous. The CDR3 covers 13 residues. V gave up 1 base and J gave up 5 bases, with 8 bases separating them. The germline V gene encodes CDR1 LGHNT and CDR2 FRNRAP. CDR3 loop: CASGLGGRTEAFF. DNA for the CDR3: TGTGCTAGTGGTTTGGGGGGTCGGACTGAAGCTTTCTTT.

The CDR3 is CASSYSIGRGSEQFF. In nucleotides, the CDR3 is TGTGCCAGCAGTTACTCGATAGGCCGTGGGAGTGAGCAGTTCTTC. V and J are TRBV6-5 and TRBJ2-1; D is perhaps TRBD2 (5 bases). Germline CDR1 reads MNHEY; CDR2 reads SVGAGI. Trimming took 0 bases from V and 9 from J, leaving 15 bases between them. The CDR3 loop spans 15 amino acids.

The V call is TRBV18, the J call TRBJ1-5; 7 nucleotides line up with TRBD1. The CDR3 consists of 15 residues. V lost 3 bases to trimming and J lost 4 bases; unmatched junction nucleotides: 6. From germline, CDR1 is KGHSH and CDR2 LQKENI. Here the CDR3 DNA reads TGTGCCAGCTCACCGTGGGCAGGGGGGAATCAGCCCCAGCATTTT. It specifies CASSPWAGGNQPQHF.

CDR3 nucleotides: TGTGCCAGCTCACCACAGGGGAGAGCTAACTATGGCTACACCTTC. This gives the protein CASSPQGRANYGYTF. V usage is TRBV18 and J usage is TRBJ1-2; possibly TRBD1 for D (5 bases). The V gene's germline CDR1 is KGHSH and CDR2 LQKENI. Trimming stripped 1 base from V and 0 bases from J, with 9 bases between. The CDR3 sequence is 15 residues long.

This sequence joins TRBV30 and TRBJ1-2, with TRBD1 matching over 9 bases. The CDR3 consists of 12 residues. V lost 4 bases to trimming and J lost 8 bases; unmatched junction nucleotides: 5. Germline V gene lookup returns CDR1 GTSNPN and CDR2 SVGIG (reference sequence). CDR3 sequence: CAWNPGQGGYTF. In DNA, the CDR3 is TGTGCCTGGAATCCGGGACAGGGAGGCTACACCTTC.

In this sample, this clone turned up once. The V call is TRBV4-1, the J call TRBJ1-4; D gene unclear. Per the germline V gene, CDR1 is MGHRA and CDR2 is YSYEKL. This CDR3 comprises 13 residues. Deletions cut 1 base from V and 5 bases from J, with 5 bases between. The CDR3 here is CASSQVVNEKLFF. The CDR3 DNA is TGCGCCAGCAGCCAAGTCGTAAATGAAAAACTGTTTTTT.

The chain combines TRBV6-2 or TRBV6-3 with TRBJ2-7, with TRBD1 matching 10 bases. V was clipped by 5 bases and J by 3 bases; unmatched bases: 10. CDR3 size: 16 residues. Germline-derived CDR1 and CDR2 are MNHEY and SVGEGT. DNA of the CDR3: TGTGCCAGCAGTCCCAACGTCAGGACAGGGGGCTACGAGCAGTACTTC. Translating gives CASSPNVRTGGYEQYF.

This clone was detected only once. Here the CDR3 DNA reads TGTGCCAGCAGCCAAGTTTCGGCTACCGGGGAGCTGTTTTTT. Protein product: CASSQVSATGELFF. The chain carries TRBV3-1 (or the pseudogene TRBV3-2) and TRBJ2-2; D unresolved. V dropped 1 base and J dropped 5 bases, with 8 bases sitting between them. There are 14 residues in the CDR3. Per the germline V gene, CDR1 is LGHDT and CDR2 is YNNKEL (reference sequence).

The chain uses TRBV24-1 and TRBJ2-4, with 7 bases matching TRBD1. The V gene's germline CDR1 is KGHDR and CDR2 SFDVKD. Germline trimming cut 3 bases from V and 4 bases from J; bases unmatched to any gene: 8. This CDR3 has 16 residues. CDR3 nucleotides: TGTGCCACCAGTGATCCCGACCCGACAGGGAAAAACATTCAGTACTTC. Protein: CATSDPDPTGKNIQYF.

The chain joins TRBV6-5 to TRBJ1-1, with 7 bases fitting TRBD1. CDR1 is MNHEY and CDR2 is SVGAGI in the germline V gene. This CDR3 is built from 13 residues. V shed 0 bases, J shed 8 bases, and the junction held 3 bases outside the gene matches. CDR3 in amino acids: CASSYSDRAEAFF. The CDR3 nucleotides are TGTGCCAGCAGTTACTCCGACAGGGCCGAAGCTTTCTTT.

The rearrangement uses TRBV7-2 and TRBJ2-7; TRBD2 matches at 13 bases. V dropped 5 bases and J dropped 5; count of bases not matched to a gene: 3. Germline V CDR1 and CDR2: SGHTA, FQGNSA. The CDR3 has 14 amino acids. CDR3 sequence: CASSKGLAGDEQYF. Written as DNA, the CDR3 is TGTGCCAGCAGCAAAGGACTAGCGGGGGACGAGCAGTACTTC.

The gene calls are TRBV5-1 and TRBJ2-3; 10 positions match TRBD2. CDR1 and CDR2 (germline): SGHRS, YFSETQ. The ends lost 4 bases at V and 6 bases at J; junction bases unmatched: 11. The CDR3 is made up of 16 amino acids. The CDR3 region has the DNA TGCGCCAGCAGCCCCCCAAGCGGGGGGGCAGGGGATACGCAGTATTTT. This codes for CASSPPSGGAGDTQYF. The complete variable domain, with remaining parts taken from reference TRBV5-1 and TRBJ2-3, reads KAGVTQTPRYLIKTRGQQVTLSCSPISGHRSVSWYQQTPGQGLQFLFEYFSETQRNKGNFPGRFSGRQFSNSRSEMNVSTLELGDSALYLCASSPPSGGAGDTQYFGPGTRLTVL.

The gene calls are TRBV12-3 or TRBV12-4 and TRBJ2-1, with D perhaps matching TRBD1 or TRBD2 (5 bases each). This CDR3 has 13 residues. With 6 bases removed from V and 6 bases from J, the gap between germline ends came to 12 bases. The CDR3 loop reads CASRSGTPNEQFF. The CDR3 bases are TGTGCCAGCAGATCCGGGACCCCCAATGAGCAGTTCTTC.

By sample share, this clone is medium-sized. The chain uses TRBV25-1 and TRBJ2-5, with a tentative D call TRBD1 (5 bases). CDR3 length: 16 amino acids. The V gene's germline CDR1 is MGHDK and CDR2 SYGVNS. V was pared by 2 bases and J by 2 bases, with 15 bases between. The CDR3 sequence: CASSEGIVRQQETQYF. In DNA form, the CDR3 reads TGTGCCAGCAGTGAAGGTATCGTGAGACAGCAAGAGACCCAGTACTTC.

This chain uses TRBV5-1 with TRBJ2-3; D gene ambiguous. Trimming took off 7 bases at V and 2 bases at J, with 14 bases between the two ends. This CDR3 is built from 14 residues. Germline V gene data show CDR1 as SGHRS and CDR2 as YFSETQ. The CDR3 DNA reads TGCGCCAGCTCGACTCGACGGCTCACAGATACGCAGTATTTT. Protein sequence: CASSTRRLTDTQYF.

The V call is TRBV7-2, the J call TRBJ1-2; unclear D gene. V gave up 3 bases and J gave up 4 bases, with 12 bases separating them. CDR3 length: 14 amino acids. Germline V CDR1 and CDR2: SGHTA, FQGNSA. The CDR3 is CASSFNLGFYGYTF. The CDR3, as DNA: TGTGCCAGCAGCTTTAATCTCGGTTTCTATGGCTACACCTTC.

The chain carries TRBV6-2 or TRBV6-3 and TRBJ1-1; 7 positions match TRBD1. The trim removed 0 bases at V and 0 bases at J, leaving 1 base unmatched. Germline CDR1 MNHEY, CDR2 SVGEGT. CDR3 length: 15 residues. The CDR3 loop is CASSYSGQMNTEAFF. In DNA, the CDR3 is TGTGCCAGCAGTTACTCGGGACAGATGAACACTGAAGCTTTCTTT.

This chain links TRBV7-9 with TRBJ2-7, with TRBD2 identical over 10 bases. There are 13 residues in the CDR3. Germline lookup yields CDR1 SEHNR and CDR2 FQNEAQ (reference sequence). After removal of 8 bases from V and 5 bases from J, the junction contained 6 bases not matched to a gene. The CDR3: CASGTSGVNEQYF. The CDR3 DNA follows: TGTGCCAGCGGAACTAGCGGGGTCAACGAGCAGTACTTC.